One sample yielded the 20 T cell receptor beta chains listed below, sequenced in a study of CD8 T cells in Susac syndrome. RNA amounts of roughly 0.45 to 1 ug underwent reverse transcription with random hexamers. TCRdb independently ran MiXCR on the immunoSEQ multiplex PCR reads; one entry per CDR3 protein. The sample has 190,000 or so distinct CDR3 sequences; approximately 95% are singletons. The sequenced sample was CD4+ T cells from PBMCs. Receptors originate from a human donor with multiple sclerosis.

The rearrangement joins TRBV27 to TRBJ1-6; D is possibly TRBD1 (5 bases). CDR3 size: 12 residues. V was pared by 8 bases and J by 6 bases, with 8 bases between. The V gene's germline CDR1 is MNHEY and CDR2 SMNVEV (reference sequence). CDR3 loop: CASGDFNSPLHF. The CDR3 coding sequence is TGTGCCAGCGGGGACTTTAATTCACCCCTCCACTTT.

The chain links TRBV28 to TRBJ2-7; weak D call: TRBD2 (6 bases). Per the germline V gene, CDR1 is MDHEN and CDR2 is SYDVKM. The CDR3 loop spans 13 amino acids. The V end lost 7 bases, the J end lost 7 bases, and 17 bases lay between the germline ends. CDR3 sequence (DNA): TGTGCCAGCAACCCATCCCTAGGAGGGGAGCAGTACTTC. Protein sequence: CASNPSLGGEQYF.

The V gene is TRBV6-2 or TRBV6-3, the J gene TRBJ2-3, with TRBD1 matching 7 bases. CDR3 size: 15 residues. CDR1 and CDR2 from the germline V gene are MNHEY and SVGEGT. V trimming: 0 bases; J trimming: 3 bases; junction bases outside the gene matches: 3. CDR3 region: CASSYSGGATDTQYF. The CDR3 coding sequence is TGTGCCAGCAGTTACTCAGGGGGCGCAACAGATACGCAGTATTTT.

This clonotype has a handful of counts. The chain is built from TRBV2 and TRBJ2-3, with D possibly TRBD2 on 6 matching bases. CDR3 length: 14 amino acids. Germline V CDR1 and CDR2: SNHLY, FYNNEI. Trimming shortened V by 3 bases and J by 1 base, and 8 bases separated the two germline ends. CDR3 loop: CASSEGTGTDTQYF. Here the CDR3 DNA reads TGTGCCAGCAGTGAGGGGACTGGCACAGATACGCAGTATTTT.

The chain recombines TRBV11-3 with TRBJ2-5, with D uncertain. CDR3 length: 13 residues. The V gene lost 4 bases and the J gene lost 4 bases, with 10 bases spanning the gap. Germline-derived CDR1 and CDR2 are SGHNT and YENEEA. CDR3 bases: TGTGCCAGCAGCTATAATTCGCGAGAGACCCAGTACTTC. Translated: CASSYNSRETQYF.

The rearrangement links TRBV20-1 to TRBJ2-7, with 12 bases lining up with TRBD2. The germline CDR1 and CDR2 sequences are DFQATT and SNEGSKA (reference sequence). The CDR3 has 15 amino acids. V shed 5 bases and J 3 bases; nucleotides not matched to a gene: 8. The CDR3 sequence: CSASTGLAGNYEQYF. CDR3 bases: TGCAGTGCTTCCACCGGACTAGCGGGGAACTACGAGCAGTACTTC.

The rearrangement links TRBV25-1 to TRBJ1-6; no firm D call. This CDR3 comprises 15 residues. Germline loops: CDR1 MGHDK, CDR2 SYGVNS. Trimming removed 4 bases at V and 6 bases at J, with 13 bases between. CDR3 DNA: TGTGCCAGCAGTGCCATGATAGAGGGTAATTCACCCCTCCACTTT. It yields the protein CASSAMIEGNSPLHF.

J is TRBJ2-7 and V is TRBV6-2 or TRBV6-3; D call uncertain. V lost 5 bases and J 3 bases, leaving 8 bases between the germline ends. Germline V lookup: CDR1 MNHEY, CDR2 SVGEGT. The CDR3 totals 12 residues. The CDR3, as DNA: TGTGCCAGCAGTGCACAGAGCTACGAGCAGTACGTC. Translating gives CASSAQSYEQYV.

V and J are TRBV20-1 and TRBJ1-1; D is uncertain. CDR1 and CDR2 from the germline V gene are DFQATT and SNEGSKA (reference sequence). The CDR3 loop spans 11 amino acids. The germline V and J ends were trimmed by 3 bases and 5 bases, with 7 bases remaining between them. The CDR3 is CSARQVTEAFF. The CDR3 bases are TGCAGTGCTAGGCAGGTAACTGAAGCTTTCTTT.

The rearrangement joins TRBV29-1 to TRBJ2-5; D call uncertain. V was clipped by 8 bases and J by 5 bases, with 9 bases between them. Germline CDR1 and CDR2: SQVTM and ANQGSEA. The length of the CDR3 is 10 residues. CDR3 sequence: CSTSEETQYF. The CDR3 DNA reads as TGCAGCACCTCCGAGGAGACCCAGTACTTC.

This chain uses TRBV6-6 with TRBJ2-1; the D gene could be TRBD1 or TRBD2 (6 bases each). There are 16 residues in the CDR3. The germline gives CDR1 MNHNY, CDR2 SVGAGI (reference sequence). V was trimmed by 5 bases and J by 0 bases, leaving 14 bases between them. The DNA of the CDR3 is TGTGCCAGCAGTCGTCGAGGGGGGAGCTCCTACAATGAGCAGTTCTTC. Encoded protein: CASSRRGGSSYNEQFF.

Here the CDR3 reads CSVRWRVIQGRTDTQYF. CDR3 DNA sequence: TGCAGCGTCCGTTGGAGGGTAATACAGGGGCGAACAGATACGCAGTATTTT. This chain uses TRBV29-1 with TRBJ2-3; a weak D match, TRBD1 (7 bases). Trimming shortened V by 6 bases and J by 3 bases, and 25 bases separated the two germline ends. This CDR3 has 17 amino acids. The germline CDR1 and CDR2 sequences are SQVTM and ANQGSEA.

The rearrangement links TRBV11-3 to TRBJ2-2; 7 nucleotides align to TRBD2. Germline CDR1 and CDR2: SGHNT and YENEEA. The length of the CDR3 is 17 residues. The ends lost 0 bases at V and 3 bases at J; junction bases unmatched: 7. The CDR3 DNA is TGTGCCAGCAGCTTAGATCGAATCCGGGGGGACACCGGGGAGCTGTTTTTT. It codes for CASSLDRIRGDTGELFF.

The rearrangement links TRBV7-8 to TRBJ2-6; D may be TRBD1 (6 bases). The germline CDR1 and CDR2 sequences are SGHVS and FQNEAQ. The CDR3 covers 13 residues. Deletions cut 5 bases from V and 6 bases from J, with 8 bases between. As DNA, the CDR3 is TGTGCCAGCAGCAACAGGGAGGCCAACGTCCTGACTTTC. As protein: CASSNREANVLTF.

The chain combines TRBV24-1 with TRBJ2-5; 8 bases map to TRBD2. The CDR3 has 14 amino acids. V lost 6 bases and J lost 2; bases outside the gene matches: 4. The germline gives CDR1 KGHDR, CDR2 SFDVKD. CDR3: CATSSGGPQETQYF. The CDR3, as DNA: TGTGCCACCAGTAGCGGGGGTCCACAAGAGACCCAGTACTTC.

The CDR3, as DNA: TGTGCCAGCAGCTTGAGTAGTGCACTCACCGGGGAGCTGTTTTTT. It codes for CASSLSSALTGELFF. This sequence joins TRBV7-9 and TRBJ2-2, with D hard to call. V lost 3 bases to trimming and J lost 4 bases, with 12 bases between them. This CDR3 has 15 residues. The germline gives CDR1 SEHNR, CDR2 FQNEAQ (reference sequence).

The CDR3 reads CSARAGEETQYF. In nucleotides, the CDR3 is TGCAGTGCTAGAGCAGGGGAAGAGACCCAGTACTTC. V and J are TRBV20-1 and TRBJ2-5; D perhaps matches TRBD1 (6 bases). Germline V CDR1 and CDR2: DFQATT, SNEGSKA (reference sequence). V was pared by 1 base and J by 3 bases, with 6 bases between. This CDR3 is built from 12 residues.

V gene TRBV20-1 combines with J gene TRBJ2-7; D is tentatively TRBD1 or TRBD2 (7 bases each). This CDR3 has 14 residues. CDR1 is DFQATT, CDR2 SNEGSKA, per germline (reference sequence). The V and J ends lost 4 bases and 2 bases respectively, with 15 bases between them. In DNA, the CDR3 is TGCAGTGCTAACCAGGGGGGGGCCCCCTACGAGCAGTACTTC. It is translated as CSANQGGAPYEQYF.

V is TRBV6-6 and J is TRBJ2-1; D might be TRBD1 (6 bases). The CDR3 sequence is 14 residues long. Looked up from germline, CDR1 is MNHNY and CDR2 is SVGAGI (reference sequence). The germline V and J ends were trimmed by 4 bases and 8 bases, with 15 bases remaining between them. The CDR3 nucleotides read TGTGCCAGCAGTTCCCCGACAGAGGGGGATGAGCAGTTCTTC. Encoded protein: CASSSPTEGDEQFF.

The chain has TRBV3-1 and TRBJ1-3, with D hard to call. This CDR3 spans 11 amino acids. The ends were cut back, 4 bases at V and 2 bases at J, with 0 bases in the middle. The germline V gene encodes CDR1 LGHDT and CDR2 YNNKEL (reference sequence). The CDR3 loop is CASSPGNTIYF. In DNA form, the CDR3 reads TGTGCCAGCAGCCCTGGAAACACCATATATTTT.